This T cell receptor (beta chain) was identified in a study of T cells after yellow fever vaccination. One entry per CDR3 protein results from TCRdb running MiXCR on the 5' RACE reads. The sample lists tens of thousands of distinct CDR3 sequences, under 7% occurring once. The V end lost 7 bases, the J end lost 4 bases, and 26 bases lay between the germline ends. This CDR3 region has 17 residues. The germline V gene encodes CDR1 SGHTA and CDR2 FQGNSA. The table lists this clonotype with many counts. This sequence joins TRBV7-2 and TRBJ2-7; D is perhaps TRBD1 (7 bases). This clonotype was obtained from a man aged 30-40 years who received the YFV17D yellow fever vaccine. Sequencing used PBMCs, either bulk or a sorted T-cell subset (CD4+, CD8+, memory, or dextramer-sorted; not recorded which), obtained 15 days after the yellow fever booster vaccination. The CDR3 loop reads CASIEARVQGRKYEQYF. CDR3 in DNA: TGTGCCAGCATTGAGGCAAGGGTACAGGGGAGGAAATACGAGCAGTACTTC.